The source of this T cell receptor (beta chain) is a study of graft-versus-host responses after intestinal transplantation. Overall study context: Multivisceral, liver-intestinal, or isolated intestinal transplants were given to recipients. All of the recipients had induction that used anti-thymocyte globulin, then tacrolimus and steroids for about 3 years. Findings of the study overall: GvH clones appeared in recipient marrow, some first in ileum or blood. Circulating GvH clone levels at their peak were associated with HvG declines (early post-transplant).

There are 12 residues in the CDR3. Germline assignment: CDR1 WSHSY and CDR2 SAAADI. V lost 2 bases and J lost 8, with 9 bases in between. Regarding this clone: The antigen is unknown.

Method: immunoSEQ multiplex PCR; TCRdb's copy keeps in-frame clones and lacks some. The sample lists tens of thousands of clones, 85% to 95% seen once, with roughly 2% in the top ten. This receptor was obtained from a human donor who received an intestinal transplant. The chain uses TRBV10-2 and TRBJ1-1, with D hard to call. The sequencing here drew on unstimulated CD8+ T cells sorted from spleen or lymph node cells, taken before intestinal transplant. The DNA for the CDR3 is TGCGCCAGCAGTGAGGGGCAACGGGAAGCTTTCTTT. Protein sequence: CASSEGQREAFF.